Listed here are 8 T cell receptor beta chains from one sample, sequenced in a study of cytomegalovirus exposure and HLA in healthy donors. Primers included in the PCR were 60 Vbeta and 13 Jbeta primers. Sequencing was performed with immunoSEQ multiplex PCR; in TCRdb, only in-frame clones are kept and a portion is missing. The sample contains some 180,000 clones, 75% to 90% of which appear only once. Sequenced input: PBMCs. Every receptor here comes from a male donor in good health and CMV-seronegative.

The chain employs TRBV21-1 and TRBJ2-7; TRBD1 was called by the table and not checked on the DNA. TRBV21-1 corresponds to a pseudogene. The CDR3 totals 13 residues. CDR3 amino acids: CASSKVGGYEQYF. CDR3 in DNA: TGTGCCAGCAGCAAAGTAGGGGGTTACGAGCAGTACTTC.

A few counts support this clone. This chain joins TRBV27 and TRBJ1-2, with 9 positions matching TRBD1. The CDR3 runs to 17 residues. Germline-derived CDR1 and CDR2 are MNHEY and SMNVEV (reference sequence). With 6 bases clipped from V and 4 bases from J, the junction kept 15 bases outside the gene matches. CDR3 sequence (DNA): TGTGCCAGCAGCCCACGGGGTTGGGGACAGGGACTCTATGGCTACACCTTC. Protein: CASSPRGWGQGLYGYTF.

This chain uses TRBV2 with TRBJ1-1; 8 positions match TRBD1. Germline V CDR1 and CDR2: SNHLY, FYNNEI. Trimming at V came to 6 bases and at J to 4 bases, leaving 7 bases not matched to a gene. The CDR3 extends over 14 amino acids. CDR3 sequence: CASRETGAGTEAFF. CDR3 nucleotide sequence: TGTGCCAGCAGGGAGACAGGGGCGGGCACTGAAGCTTTCTTT.

This clone has a handful of counts. The CDR3 nucleotides are TGCGCCAGCAGCTTGAGGGGGGGTTACGAGCAGTACTTC. Amino acid sequence: CASSLRGGYEQYF. The genes are TRBV5-1 and TRBJ2-7, with D tentatively TRBD2 (7 bases). The CDR3 contains 13 residues. The germline V gene encodes CDR1 SGHRS and CDR2 YFSETQ. The germline V and J ends were trimmed by 1 base and 4 bases, with 9 bases remaining between them.

This clone was found a few times. The CDR3: CASSMGHPMNTEAFF. The CDR3 DNA is TGTGCCAGCAGCATGGGACACCCTATGAACACTGAAGCTTTCTTT. The chain combines TRBV5-4 with TRBJ1-1; D perhaps matches TRBD1 (6 bases). V gave up 4 bases and J gave up 0 bases, with 13 bases separating them. The CDR3 extends over 15 amino acids. CDR1 SGHNT and CDR2 YYREEE come from the germline V gene (reference sequence).

A few counts support this clone. This CDR3 is CASRRGGANYGYTF. CDR3 bases: TGTGCCAGCAGACGAGGAGGAGCTAACTATGGCTACACCTTC. The chain employs TRBV27 and TRBJ1-2; D gene uncertain. V was trimmed by 6 bases and J by 0 bases, leaving 11 bases between them. This CDR3 has 14 amino acids. Germline V gene sequence: CDR1 MNHEY, CDR2 SMNVEV (reference sequence).

V gene TRBV5-1 combines with J gene TRBJ1-1; D is uncertain. V was shortened by 7 bases and J by 3 bases, with 16 bases between the two germline ends. Germline values: CDR1 SGHRS, CDR2 YFSETQ. The CDR3 contains 14 residues. The CDR3 reads CASLTMPADTEAFF. As DNA, the CDR3 is TGCGCCAGCCTAACGATGCCGGCGGACACTGAAGCTTTCTTT.

The V and J genes are TRBV2 and TRBJ2-1; 9 bases match TRBD1. J was trimmed by 6 bases and V by 5 bases; bases with no gene match: 5. The CDR3 consists of 14 residues. Germline assignment: CDR1 SNHLY and CDR2 FYNNEI. The CDR3 here is CASSRTGVINEQFF. DNA for the CDR3: TGTGCCAGCAGTCGGACAGGGGTAATCAATGAGCAGTTCTTC.